Presented here are 12 T cell receptor beta chains from one specimen sequenced in a study of tissue T cells after allogeneic stem cell transplantation (dated by TCRdb to between 2022 and 2023). This specimen's time point label, interpreted: human tissue collected at research (rapid) autopsy. To prepare the library, the immunoSEQ multiplex PCR assay was applied. TCRdb took over this immuneACCESS table, retaining in-frame rearrangements with V and J assigned. Such tables are incomplete; in checked studies, under half of the missing clones stem from an unresolved V gene, and the remainder is unexplained. The table for this sample lists about 1,000 clones; 39% of them were counted only once. Around 40% of the sample is held by the ten biggest clonotypes. The starting material was stomach tissue, obtained at autopsy. Receptors were obtained from a female patient aged 40 to 70 with steroid-refractory graft-versus-host disease after an allogeneic stem cell transplant. After transplantation, some T cells may belong to the graft donor instead of the recipient.

This clone was counted only a few times. The chain has TRBV10-1 and TRBJ1-1; D is ambiguous. CDR1 WNHNN and CDR2 SYGVQD come from the germline V gene (reference sequence). This CDR3 region has 14 residues. Trimming shortened V by 0 bases and J by 3 bases, and 8 bases separated the two germline ends. The CDR3 protein is CASSESAGHTEAFF. CDR3 DNA sequence: TGCGCCAGCAGTGAGTCGGCGGGTCACACTGAAGCTTTCTTT.

This clone ranks as medium-sized (0.01 to 0.1%). The rearrangement uses TRBV7-2 and TRBJ2-2, with 9 nucleotides matching TRBD1. The trim removed 2 bases at V and 8 bases at J, leaving 6 bases unmatched. Germline-derived CDR1 and CDR2 are SGHTA and FQGNSA. The CDR3 consists of 15 residues. The CDR3 reads CASSLLGQGLGELFF. The CDR3 region has the DNA TGTGCCAGCAGCTTATTAGGACAGGGGTTAGGGGAGCTGTTTTTT.

The V call is TRBV7-9, the J call TRBJ2-5; 8 bases align to TRBD1. V lost 2 bases and J lost 5; bases outside the gene matches: 4. CDR1 SEHNR and CDR2 FQNEAQ come from the germline V gene (reference sequence). CDR3 length: 14 amino acids. CDR3 protein: CASSLSRGHETQYF. In DNA, the CDR3 is TGTGCCAGCAGCTTAAGCAGGGGGCATGAGACCCAGTACTTC.

V is TRBV5-6 and J is TRBJ2-1; perhaps TRBD2 as D (5 bases). The germline gives CDR1 SGHDT, CDR2 YYEEEE. Trimming took 10 bases from V and 3 from J, leaving 11 bases between them. This CDR3 comprises 12 residues. For the CDR3, the DNA is TGTGCCTCAGGCCGGGGCTACAATGAGCAGTTCTTC. Encoded protein: CASGRGYNEQFF. Variable domain in full (rest from reference TRBV5-6 and TRBJ2-1): DAGVTQSPTHLIKTRGQQVTLRCSPKSGHDTVSWYQQALGQGPQFIFQYYEEEERQRGNFPDRFSGHQFPNYSSELNVNALLLGDSALYLCASGRGYNEQFFGPGTRLTVL.

This clone was observed a handful of times. V usage is TRBV6-6 and J usage is TRBJ1-5; D gene uncertain. CDR3 length: 15 residues. Germline V gene lookup returns CDR1 MNHNY and CDR2 SVGAGI (reference sequence). Between the trimmed V and J ends, which lost 1 base and 1 base, there was a span of 8 bases. The CDR3 sequence is CASSYLVLSNQPQHF. CDR3 bases: TGTGCCAGCAGTTACTTGGTGTTAAGCAATCAGCCCCAGCATTTT.

Within the sample, this clone is medium-sized. The chain recombines TRBV7-9 with TRBJ2-2; 10 bases agree with TRBD1. Unmatched junction bases numbered 8, after V lost 6 bases and J lost 4 bases. The CDR3 sequence is 16 residues long. Germline values: CDR1 SEHNR, CDR2 FQNEAQ (reference sequence). This CDR3 is CASRFTGTGATGELFF. The CDR3 nucleotides read TGTGCCAGCAGGTTTACCGGGACAGGGGCCACCGGGGAGCTGTTTTTT.

This clone ranks as medium-sized. This chain links TRBV5-1 with TRBJ1-3; D gene uncertain. Germline lookup yields CDR1 SGHRS and CDR2 YFSETQ. V lost 4 bases to trimming and J lost 0 bases, with 11 bases between them. The CDR3 spans 15 residues. CDR3 sequence: CASSLLEGSGNTIYF. CDR3 nucleotide sequence: TGCGCCAGCAGCCTGCTCGAGGGCTCTGGAAACACCATATATTTT.

This clone rates as large. V and J are TRBV27 and TRBJ2-1; 9 nucleotides align to TRBD1. The CDR3 runs 13 residues. CDR1 and CDR2 from the germline V gene are MNHEY and SMNVEV (reference sequence). With V trimmed by 8 bases and J by 4 bases, 3 bases remained unmatched. Here the CDR3 DNA reads TGTGCCAGCTTGGACAGGGGTTACAATGAGCAGTTCTTC. Its protein product is CASLDRGYNEQFF.

This chain joins TRBV5-1 and TRBJ2-5; 9 bases agree with TRBD1. This CDR3 has 15 amino acids. V trimming: 7 bases; J trimming: 2 bases; junction bases outside the gene matches: 9. CDR1 is SGHRS and CDR2 is YFSETQ in the germline V gene. The CDR3 reads CASLPGQGYQETQYF. CDR3 nucleotide sequence: TGCGCCAGCCTGCCGGGACAGGGATATCAAGAGACCCAGTACTTC.

This clone was observed a handful of times. CDR3 bases: TGTGCCAGCAGCCAATGGAATCGTTACGAGCAGTACTTC. Translated: CASSQWNRYEQYF. The chain joins TRBV3-1 (or the pseudogene TRBV3-2) to TRBJ2-7; D unclear. The CDR3 has 13 residues. Germline V gene sequence: CDR1 LGHDT, CDR2 YNNKEL (reference sequence). V was shortened by 2 bases and J by 4 bases, with 9 bases between the two germline ends.

This rearrangement joins TRBV6-5 to TRBJ2-5; the D gene is possibly TRBD2 (6 bases). This CDR3 has 12 residues. Germline-derived CDR1 and CDR2 are MNHEY and SVGAGI. Trimming took 2 bases from V and 7 from J, leaving 8 bases between them. The CDR3 spells CASSYRGSTQYF. The CDR3 region has the DNA TGTGCCAGCAGTTACCGGGGGTCGACCCAGTACTTC.

This clone was detected a few times. The V call is TRBV27, the J call TRBJ1-2; 8 nucleotides line up with TRBD1. This CDR3 contains 14 residues. Germline CDR1 and CDR2: MNHEY and SMNVEV (reference sequence). V lost 3 bases and J lost 8; bases outside the gene matches: 8. The CDR3 reads CASSFLGQAGGYTF. The CDR3 DNA follows: TGTGCCAGCAGTTTCTTGGGACAGGCAGGCGGCTACACCTTC.